Shown below are 9 T cell receptor beta chains from a single sample sequenced in a study of radiotherapy plus CTLA-4 blockade in lung cancer. Profiled with immunoSEQ multiplex PCR; TCRdb holds only in-frame clones, not every one. The sample yields around 37,000 clones, 70% to 75% seen once. Sequencing was performed on peripheral blood, taken from a patient treated with radiotherapy plus ipilimumab. Every receptor here comes from a human donor with non-small cell lung cancer that progressed on radiotherapy plus ipilimumab.

This clone has only a few counts. This chain connects TRBV19 to TRBJ2-1; TRBD2 matches 7 bases. This CDR3 has 13 amino acids. From germline, CDR1 is LNHDA and CDR2 SQIVND (reference sequence). The V gene end was trimmed by 4 bases and the J gene end by 4 bases; junction bases not matched to a gene: 1. CDR3 in amino acids: CASSRGGYNEQFF. The CDR3 nucleotides read TGTGCCAGTAGTAGGGGGGGTTACAATGAGCAGTTCTTC. The variable domain in full, completed from reference TRBV19 and TRBJ2-1, reads DGGITQSPKYLFRKEGQNVTLSCEQNLNHDAMYWYRQDPGQGLRLIYYSQIVNDFQKGDIAEGYSVSREKKESFPLTVTSAQKNPTAFYLCASSRGGYNEQFFGPGTRLTVL.

This chain connects TRBV7-9 to TRBJ2-5; D may be TRBD1 (6 bases). Between the trimmed V and J ends, which lost 1 base and 2 bases, there was a span of 11 bases. The CDR3 is 15 amino acids. The V gene's germline CDR1 is SEHNR and CDR2 FQNEAQ (reference sequence). CDR3 protein: CASSLGRTAQETQYF. CDR3 DNA sequence: TGTGCCAGCAGCTTAGGAAGGACAGCACAAGAGACCCAGTACTTC.

V is TRBV28 and J is TRBJ2-1, with TRBD2 matching 13 bases. Germline-derived CDR1 and CDR2 are MDHEN and SYDVKM. CDR3 length: 15 amino acids. V lost 4 bases to trimming and J lost 6 bases; unmatched junction nucleotides: 3. The CDR3 sequence is CASSSRLAGGNEQFF. The CDR3 DNA follows: TGTGCCAGCAGTTCTAGACTAGCGGGAGGCAATGAGCAGTTCTTC.

The V call is TRBV18, the J call TRBJ2-2; the D call may be TRBD1 or TRBD2 (5 bases each). This CDR3 comprises 13 residues. Trimming removed 6 bases from V and 6 bases from J, with 11 bases in between. The germline gives CDR1 KGHSH, CDR2 LQKENI. Written as DNA, the CDR3 is TGTGCCAGCTCCCCAGGGAGTCCCGGGGAGCTGTTTTTT. Translation: CASSPGSPGELFF.

The chain joins TRBV10-2 to TRBJ2-7; possibly TRBD2 for D (5 bases). This CDR3 has 15 residues. With 0 bases removed from V and 0 bases from J, the gap between germline ends came to 9 bases. CDR1 is WSHSY, CDR2 SAAADI, per germline. The CDR3 region has the DNA TGCGCCAGCAGTGAGTCTAAGCGGATCTCCTACGAGCAGTACTTC. It yields the protein CASSESKRISYEQYF.

The rearrangement links TRBV28 to TRBJ1-5; 7 bases agree with TRBD1. In germline, CDR1 is MDHEN, CDR2 SYDVKM. The CDR3 loop spans 16 amino acids. V shed 3 bases, J shed 3 bases, and the junction held 8 bases outside the gene matches. Here the CDR3 reads CASSFRGRGSNQPQHF. The CDR3 region has the DNA TGTGCCAGCAGTTTCCGGGGCAGGGGGTCCAATCAGCCCCAGCATTTT.

The rearrangement uses TRBV29-1 and TRBJ2-2; the match to TRBD1 covers 11 bases. V dropped 3 bases and J dropped 4; count of bases not matched to a gene: 1. CDR1 SQVTM and CDR2 ANQGSEA come from the germline V gene. The CDR3 length is 14 residues. DNA of the CDR3: TGCAGCGTTGAGGACAGGGGGCTCACCGGGGAGCTGTTTTTT. Protein sequence: CSVEDRGLTGELFF.

Remarks on this clone: Since the CDR3 does not end with the conserved phenylalanine or tryptophan, this likely comes from a read error. The gene calls are TRBV5-8 and TRBJ1-2, with D perhaps matching TRBD1 (6 bases). CDR3 length: 16 amino acids. Germline V gene sequence: CDR1 SGHTS, CDR2 YDEGEE. Trimming stripped 3 bases from V and 4 bases from J, with 19 bases between. The CDR3, as DNA: TGTGCCAGCAGCTACGGATCAGGGGTAGGAGGCTATGGCTACACCCTC. Translation gives CASSYGSGVGGYGYTL.

The chain has TRBV2 and TRBJ1-6; D unclear. In germline, CDR1 is SNHLY, CDR2 FYNNEI. This CDR3 is 14 amino acids long. Deletions cut 7 bases from V and 3 bases from J, with 10 bases between. The CDR3 DNA reads TGTGCCAGCAAAATGGGTTTCTATAATTCACCCCTCCACTTT. Amino acids: CASKMGFYNSPLHF.